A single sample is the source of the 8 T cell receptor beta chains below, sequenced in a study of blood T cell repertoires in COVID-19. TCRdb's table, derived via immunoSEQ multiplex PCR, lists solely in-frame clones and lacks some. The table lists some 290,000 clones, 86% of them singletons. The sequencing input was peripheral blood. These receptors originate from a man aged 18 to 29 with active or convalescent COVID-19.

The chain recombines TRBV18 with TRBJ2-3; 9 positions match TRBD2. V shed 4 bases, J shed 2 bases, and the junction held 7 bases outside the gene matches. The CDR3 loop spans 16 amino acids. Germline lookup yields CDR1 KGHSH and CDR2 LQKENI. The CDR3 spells CASSRLAGLNTDTQYF. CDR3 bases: TGTGCCAGCTCACGGCTAGCGGGGCTCAACACAGATACGCAGTATTTT.

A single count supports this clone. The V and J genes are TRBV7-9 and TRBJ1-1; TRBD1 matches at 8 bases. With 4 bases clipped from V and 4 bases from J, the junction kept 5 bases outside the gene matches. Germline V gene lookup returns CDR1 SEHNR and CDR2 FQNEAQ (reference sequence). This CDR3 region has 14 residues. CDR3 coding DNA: TGTGCCAGCAGCTGGGTGACAGGGGCCACTGAAGCTTTCTTT. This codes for CASSWVTGATEAFF.

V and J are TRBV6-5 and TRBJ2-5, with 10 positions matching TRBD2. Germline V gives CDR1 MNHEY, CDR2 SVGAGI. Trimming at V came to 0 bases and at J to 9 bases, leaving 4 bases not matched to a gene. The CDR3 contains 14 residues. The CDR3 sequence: CASSYSAAGGAQYF. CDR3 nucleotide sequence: TGTGCCAGCAGTTACTCGGCAGCGGGAGGGGCCCAGTACTTC.

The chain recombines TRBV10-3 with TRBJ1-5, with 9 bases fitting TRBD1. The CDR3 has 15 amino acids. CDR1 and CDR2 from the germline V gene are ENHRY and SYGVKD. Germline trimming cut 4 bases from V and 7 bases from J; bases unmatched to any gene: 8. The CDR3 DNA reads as TGTGCCATCAGTGTGGGGACAGGGTTTAGCCAGCCCCAGCATTTT. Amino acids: CAISVGTGFSQPQHF.

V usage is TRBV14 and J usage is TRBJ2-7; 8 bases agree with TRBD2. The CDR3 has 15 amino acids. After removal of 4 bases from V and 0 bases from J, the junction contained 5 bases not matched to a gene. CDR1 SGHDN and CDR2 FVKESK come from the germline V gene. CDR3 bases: TGTGCCAGCAGCCTGTCCGGGACTAGCTCCTACGAGCAGTACTTC. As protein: CASSLSGTSSYEQYF.

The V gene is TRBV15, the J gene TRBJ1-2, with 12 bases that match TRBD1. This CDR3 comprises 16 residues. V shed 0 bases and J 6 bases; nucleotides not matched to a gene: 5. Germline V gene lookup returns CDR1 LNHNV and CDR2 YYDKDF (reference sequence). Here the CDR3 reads CATSRDLGQGAHGYTF. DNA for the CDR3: TGTGCCACCAGCAGAGATTTGGGACAGGGGGCCCATGGCTACACCTTC.

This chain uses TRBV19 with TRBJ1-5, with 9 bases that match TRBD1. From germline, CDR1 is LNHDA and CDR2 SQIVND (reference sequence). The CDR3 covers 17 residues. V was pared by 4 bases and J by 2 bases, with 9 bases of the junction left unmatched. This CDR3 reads CASSTLFGQGRNQPQHF. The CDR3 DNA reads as TGTGCCAGTAGTACTCTATTTGGACAGGGGCGCAATCAGCCCCAGCATTTT.

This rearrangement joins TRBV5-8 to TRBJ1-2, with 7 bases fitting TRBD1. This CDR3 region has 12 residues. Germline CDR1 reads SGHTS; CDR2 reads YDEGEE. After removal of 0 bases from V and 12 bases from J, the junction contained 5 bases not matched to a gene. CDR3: CASSLARGTDTF. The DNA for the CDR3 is TGTGCCAGCAGCTTGGCCAGGGGGACGGACACCTTC. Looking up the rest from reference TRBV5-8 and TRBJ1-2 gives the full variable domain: EAGVTQSPTHLIKTRGQQATLRCSPISGHTSVYWYQQALGLGLQFLLWYDEGEERNRGNFPPRFSGRQFPNYSSELNVNALELEDSALYLCASSLARGTDTFGSGTRLTVV.